Below, 28 T cell receptor beta chains from the same sample are listed, as sequenced in a study of STAT5B mutations in CD4+ large granular lymphocyte leukemia. Clones were read by immunoSEQ multiplex PCR, and TCRdb kept only the in-frame ones, dropping some. The sample records about 32,000 clones, roughly 70% being singletons. The specimen was CD4+ T cells from blood buffy coats. The source is a human donor in good health.

CDR3 nucleotides: TGTGCCACCAGCCCTACCGGGACTGTAACCTACGAGCAGTACTTC. Protein product: CATSPTGTVTYEQYF. This chain connects TRBV15 to TRBJ2-7; tentatively, D is TRBD2 (6 bases). Between the trimmed V and J ends, which lost 5 bases and 2 bases, there was a span of 16 bases. The CDR3 spans 15 residues. Germline assignment: CDR1 LNHNV and CDR2 YYDKDF (reference sequence).

This clone was picked up a small number of times. The chain couples TRBV15 to TRBJ2-3; D possibly corresponds to TRBD2 (6 bases). The CDR3 has 16 residues. From germline, CDR1 is LNHNV and CDR2 YYDKDF (reference sequence). V was trimmed by 0 bases and J by 2 bases, leaving 12 bases between them. The CDR3 DNA is TGTGCCACCAGCAGAGATCGACGGGGGTACACAGATACGCAGTATTTT. It is translated as CATSRDRRGYTDTQYF.

This clone appeared a single time. The rearrangement uses TRBV18 and TRBJ1-1, with D perhaps TRBD1 (6 bases). The germline gives CDR1 KGHSH, CDR2 LQKENI. V dropped 3 bases and J dropped 4 bases, with 15 bases sitting between them. This CDR3 has 15 residues. CDR3 sequence reads: CASSPTRGGGTEAFF. For the CDR3, the DNA is TGTGCCAGCTCACCCACTAGGGGAGGGGGCACTGAAGCTTTCTTT.

In the case of this clone: The sample has other DNA sequences that encode this CDR3 too. The chain is built from TRBV10-2 and TRBJ1-5; a weak D match, TRBD1 (6 bases). Germline-derived CDR1 and CDR2 are WSHSY and SAAADI. The CDR3 is 15 amino acids. V lost 0 bases to trimming and J lost 4 bases, with 10 bases between them. Here the CDR3 DNA reads TGCGCCAGCAGTGAGTCGGGACACAGGAATCAGCCCCAGCATTTT. Amino acids: CASSESGHRNQPQHF.

The chain employs TRBV29-1 and TRBJ1-2; D unresolved. V dropped 6 bases and J dropped 4 bases, with 12 bases sitting between them. Germline assignment: CDR1 SQVTM and CDR2 ANQGSEA. The CDR3 spans 12 residues. CDR3 loop: CSVQDGVYGYTF. The CDR3 DNA is TGCAGCGTGCAGGATGGGGTCTATGGCTACACCTTC.

The J gene is TRBJ2-7, the V gene TRBV6-5; no firm D call. Deletions cut 0 bases from V and 3 bases from J, with 9 bases between. CDR3 length equals 14 residues. CDR1 is MNHEY, CDR2 SVGAGI, per germline. The CDR3 nucleotides read TGTGCCAGCAGTTACTCCGACATAAGCTACGAGCAGTACTTC. This codes for CASSYSDISYEQYF.

As regards this clone: Sequence at one end of the junction differs from germline and may be a read error. The genes are TRBV10-1 and TRBJ2-7; TRBD1 matches 10 bases. Germline loops: CDR1 WNHNN, CDR2 SYGVQD (reference sequence). This CDR3 is 16 amino acids long. For the CDR3, the DNA is TGCGCCAGCAGTGACCGGGACAGGGGATTTTCCTCCGAGCAGTACTTC. Amino acids: CASSDRDRGFSSEQYF.

The J gene is TRBJ2-1, the V gene TRBV6-5, with TRBD1 matching 9 bases. Per germline, CDR1 MNHEY and CDR2 SVGAGI. With 2 bases clipped from V and 9 bases from J, the junction kept 5 bases outside the gene matches. The length of the CDR3 is 14 residues. The DNA of the CDR3 is TGTGCCAGCAGTTACGGGACAGGGTGGGGTGAGCAGTTCTTC. It yields the protein CASSYGTGWGEQFF.

The chain uses TRBV11-2 and TRBJ2-5; D is unresolved. The ends were cut back, 5 bases at V and 5 bases at J, with 15 bases in the middle. The germline V gene encodes CDR1 SGHAT and CDR2 FQNNGV. This CDR3 is 14 amino acids long. Here the CDR3 reads CASSLPRQTETQYF. CDR3 sequence (DNA): TGTGCCAGCAGCCTCCCCCGGCAGACGGAGACCCAGTACTTC. The whole variable domain, filled in from reference TRBV11-2 and TRBJ2-5, reads EAGVAQSPRYKIIEKRQSVAFWCNPISGHATLYWYQQILGQGPKLLIQFQNNGVVDDSQLPKDRFSAERLKGVDSTLKIQPAKLEDSAVYLCASSLPRQTETQYFGPGTRLLVL.

The rearrangement links TRBV28 to TRBJ1-1; D is possibly TRBD1 (5 bases). The CDR3 is made up of 15 amino acids. Looked up from germline, CDR1 is MDHEN and CDR2 is SYDVKM. With 6 bases removed from V and 1 base from J, the gap between germline ends came to 15 bases. The CDR3, as DNA: TGTGCCAGCAGGTCTGGGGTGGGGCAGAACACTGAAGCTTTCTTT. It yields the protein CASRSGVGQNTEAFF.

The chain combines TRBV7-2 with TRBJ2-5; 8 bases agree with TRBD1. The CDR3 spans 13 residues. Germline CDR1 reads SGHTA; CDR2 reads FQGNSA. Unmatched junction bases numbered 0, after V lost 2 bases and J lost 4 bases. The CDR3 DNA is TGTGCCAGCAGCTTAACAGGGGGAGAGACCCAGTACTTC. It yields the protein CASSLTGGETQYF.

The chain joins TRBV19 to TRBJ1-1; 12 bases map to TRBD1. Trimming cost V 6 bases and J 8 bases; bases outside gene matches: 4. Germline V gives CDR1 LNHDA, CDR2 SQIVND (reference sequence). The CDR3 totals 13 residues. The CDR3 DNA sequence: TGTGCCAGTAGCGGGACAGGGGGCGGAGAAGCTTTCTTT. Translation: CASSGTGGGEAFF.

V and J are TRBV15 and TRBJ1-1; TRBD1 matches 10 bases. With V trimmed by 3 bases and J by 2 bases, 3 bases remained unmatched. The CDR3 loop spans 15 amino acids. Per the germline V gene, CDR1 is LNHNV and CDR2 is YYDKDF (reference sequence). Here the CDR3 DNA reads TGTGCCACCAGCAGGGACAGGGGGATTAACACTGAAGCTTTCTTT. This sequence encodes CATSRDRGINTEAFF.

The chain joins TRBV2 to TRBJ2-7; 9 positions match TRBD1. The CDR3 is 15 residues long. With 6 bases clipped from V and 7 bases from J, the junction kept 13 bases outside the gene matches. Looked up from germline, CDR1 is SNHLY and CDR2 is FYNNEI. DNA for the CDR3: TGTGCCAGCAGGCTGACGGGACAGGGTCACATTGAGCAGTACTTC. It encodes CASRLTGQGHIEQYF.

This sequence joins TRBV29-1 and TRBJ1-2; TRBD1 might be the D (5 bases). From germline, CDR1 is SQVTM and CDR2 ANQGSEA. V was clipped by 6 bases and J by 1 base, with 18 bases between them. This CDR3 comprises 15 residues. CDR3 nucleotides: TGCAGCGTCGGGGGAGGGACGGTCGGTAACTATGGCTACACCTTC. It is translated as CSVGGGTVGNYGYTF.

The chain links TRBV27 to TRBJ2-7; 12 nucleotides agree with TRBD2. V dropped 2 bases and J dropped 7; count of bases not matched to a gene: 12. Germline lookup yields CDR1 MNHEY and CDR2 SMNVEV (reference sequence). The CDR3 runs 17 residues. The CDR3 region is CASSLDGLAGIGREQYF. DNA for the CDR3: TGTGCCAGCAGTTTAGACGGACTAGCGGGGATCGGTCGGGAGCAGTACTTC.

The chain uses TRBV6-1 and TRBJ2-1, with a possible D match to TRBD1 (5 bases). Trimming cost V 2 bases and J 14 bases, with 16 bases left between them. From germline, CDR1 is MNHNS and CDR2 SASEGT. This CDR3 spans 13 amino acids. The DNA of the CDR3 is TGTGCCAGCAGTGAACCTGGGGCAAGGACGGAGTTCTTC. Translated: CASSEPGARTEFF.

This chain links TRBV30 with TRBJ2-5; TRBD2 matches at 8 bases. The CDR3 contains 14 residues. The V gene's germline CDR1 is GTSNPN and CDR2 SVGIG (reference sequence). The CDR3 DNA follows: TGTGCTTACTCCCGGGGGGGGGCCAGAGAGACCCAGTACTTC. Protein sequence: CAYSRGGARETQYF.

The chain is built from TRBV5-1 and TRBJ1-2; D might be TRBD1 (5 bases). The V gene's germline CDR1 is SGHRS and CDR2 YFSETQ. V was shortened by 0 bases and J by 6 bases, with 21 bases between the two germline ends. The CDR3 runs 17 residues. Written as DNA, the CDR3 is TGCGCCAGCAGCTTGGGAACCAGGGTTTCCCAACTGGATGGCTACACCTTC. Encoded protein: CASSLGTRVSQLDGYTF. Supplemented by reference TRBV5-1 and TRBJ1-2, the full variable domain reads KAGVTQTPRYLIKTRGQQVTLSCSPISGHRSVSWYQQTPGQGLQFLFEYFSETQRNKGNFPGRFSGRQFSNSRSEMNVSTLELGDSALYLCASSLGTRVSQLDGYTFGSGTRLTVV.

The table lists this clone with a count of one. The chain uses TRBV5-1 and TRBJ2-3, with TRBD2 matching over 11 bases. This CDR3 is built from 14 residues. J was trimmed by 5 bases and V by 1 base; bases with no gene match: 0. The germline gives CDR1 SGHRS, CDR2 YFSETQ. DNA for the CDR3: TGCGCCAGCAGCTTGACTAGCGGGGGAGATACGCAGTATTTT. Translation: CASSLTSGGDTQYF.

The V call is TRBV2, the J call TRBJ1-2; D unresolved. The CDR3 spans 14 residues. Germline V CDR1 and CDR2: SNHLY, FYNNEI. V was cut by 1 base and J by 0 bases, with 6 bases left in between. The CDR3 bases are TGTGCCAGCAGTGAAGGGCGGGCTAACTATGGCTACACCTTC. Translating it yields CASSEGRANYGYTF.

The chain recombines TRBV4-3 with TRBJ2-7; D unclear. V was clipped by 0 bases and J by 3 bases, with 15 bases between them. CDR1 is LGHNA, CDR2 YSLEER, per germline. The CDR3 sequence is 16 residues long. CDR3 protein: CASSQDWEGLVYEQYF. The CDR3 bases are TGCGCCAGCAGCCAAGATTGGGAAGGGTTGGTCTACGAGCAGTACTTC.

This clone was seen a few times. The V call is TRBV7-9, the J call TRBJ1-1, with D possibly TRBD1 on 6 matching bases. Trimming left V 5 bases short and J 1 base short, with 11 bases between. The CDR3 totals 14 residues. Germline V gene sequence: CDR1 SEHNR, CDR2 FQNEAQ (reference sequence). CDR3 amino acids: CASSKRQENTEAFF. In nucleotides, the CDR3 is TGTGCCAGCAGCAAAAGACAGGAGAACACTGAAGCTTTCTTT.

The chain combines TRBV11-2 with TRBJ2-3, with 11 bases fitting TRBD2. The germline V gene has CDR1 SGHAT and CDR2 FQNNGV. V trimming: 1 base; J trimming: 1 base; junction bases outside the gene matches: 1. This CDR3 spans 16 amino acids. The CDR3 sequence is CASSLALAGGTDTQYF. CDR3 DNA sequence: TGTGCCAGCAGCTTAGCACTAGCGGGGGGCACAGATACGCAGTATTTT.

The chain combines TRBV5-1 with TRBJ2-1, with 9 bases that match TRBD1. Germline V gives CDR1 SGHRS, CDR2 YFSETQ. V lost 4 bases to trimming and J lost 1 base; unmatched junction nucleotides: 3. The CDR3 sequence is 15 residues long. The CDR3 protein is CASSPDRGSYNEQFF. DNA for the CDR3: TGCGCCAGCAGCCCGGACAGGGGTTCCTACAATGAGCAGTTCTTC.

The chain has TRBV4-2 and TRBJ2-4, with TRBD2 matching 10 bases. CDR3 length: 19 residues. V trimming: 5 bases; J trimming: 4 bases; junction bases outside the gene matches: 17. Germline CDR1 LGHNA, CDR2 YNFKEQ. The CDR3 protein is CASSEAWTSGAGGKNIQYF. The CDR3, as DNA: TGTGCCAGCAGCGAAGCCTGGACTAGCGGTGCCGGTGGGAAAAACATTCAGTACTTC.

J is TRBJ2-7 and V is TRBV9; 10 nucleotides match TRBD1. The CDR3 runs 14 residues. Germline CDR1 SGDLS, CDR2 YYNGEE. V gave up 3 bases and J gave up 3 bases; unmatched junction bases: 3. CDR3 residues: CASSEGTGDYEQYF. CDR3 coding DNA: TGTGCCAGCAGCGAAGGGACAGGGGACTACGAGCAGTACTTC.

This clone has a handful of counts. The CDR3 DNA reads TGTGCCAGCAGCCTAAGACAGGGATCCTACGAGCAGTACTTC. Its translation is CASSLRQGSYEQYF. The chain is built from TRBV7-8 and TRBJ2-7, with 7 nucleotides matching TRBD1. Germline V gene sequence: CDR1 SGHVS, CDR2 FQNEAQ. CDR3 length: 14 amino acids. With 5 bases clipped from V and 1 base from J, the junction kept 5 bases outside the gene matches.